These T cell receptor beta chains were read from a single sample in a study of blood T cell repertoires in COVID-19. Measured with immunoSEQ multiplex PCR; TCRdb has only the in-frame clones, and not every one. The repertoire holds approximately 210,000 clones, around 82% seen once, with 7.5% to 9% in the top ten. Sequencing was done on a sample of peripheral blood. The source of these receptors is a woman aged 45-65 years with acute or convalescent COVID-19. The CDR3 runs from the conserved cysteine through the conserved F or W. The D gene is left open where the match is weak. Not all rows give a size; the values are once, few, many and, for expanded clones, a class.

>TRBV28|NA|TRBJ1-6|NA
CASSSPGVNSPLHF
TGTGCCAGCAGTTCTCCAGGGGTGAATTCACCCCTCCACTTT
>TRBV19|NA|TRBJ1-1|TRBD1
CASSTDREGVGAFF
TGTGCCAGTAGTACAGACAGGGAGGGGGTTGGGGCTTTCTTT
>TRBV28|NA|TRBJ2-7|TRBD2
CASSSGLPYEQYF
TGTGCCAGCAGTTCGGGACTACCTTACGAGCAGTACTTC
>TRBV19|few|TRBJ2-1|TRBD2
CASTTTVPGLAGVAGYNEQFF
TGTGCCAGTACCACGACAGTACCGGGACTAGCGGGAGTGGCGGGTTACAATGAGCAGTTCTTC
>TRBV14|once|TRBJ1-2|NA
CASSMLGTTNYGYTF
TGTGCCAGCAGCATGTTAGGGACTACTAACTATGGCTACACCTTC
>TRBV18|once|TRBJ2-3|NA
CASSLPGLDTQYF
TGTGCCAGCTCACTACCGGGACTGGATACGCAGTATTTT
>TRBV5-6|NA|TRBJ1-4|NA
CASSSGRQGGNEKLFF
TGTGCCAGCAGCTCCGGACGGCAGGGCGGTAATGAAAAACTGTTTTTT
>TRBV30|once|TRBJ2-2|NA
CAWMGGVGTGELFF
TGTGCCTGGATGGGGGGAGTAGGCACCGGGGAGCTGTTTTTT
>TRBV2|NA|TRBJ2-7|TRBD2
CASSGTSGRDEQYF
TGTGCCAGCAGTGGGACTAGCGGGAGGGACGAGCAGTACTTC
>TRBV3-1/TRBV3-2|NA|TRBJ1-4|TRBD1
CASSPLTGKINEKLFF
TGTGCCAGCAGCCCGCTGACAGGGAAGATCAATGAAAAACTGTTTTTT
>TRBV5-1|NA|TRBJ2-3|TRBD1
CASSPLGQADTQYF
TGCGCCAGCAGCCCCCTTGGACAGGCAGATACGCAGTATTTT
>TRBV29-1|few|TRBJ1-5|NA
CSVRAGNNQPQHF
TGCAGCGTTCGAGCGGGAAACAATCAGCCCCAGCATTTT
>TRBV9|NA|TRBJ2-1|TRBD1
CASSVRTGGPAQGPYNEQFF
TGTGCCAGCAGCGTTAGGACAGGGGGACCCGCTCAAGGTCCCTACAATGAGCAGTTCTTC
>TRBV2|NA|TRBJ2-7|TRBD2
CASRGLAGAYEQYF
TGTGCCAGCAGGGGCCTAGCGGGAGCCTACGAGCAGTACTTC
>TRBV9|few|TRBJ2-1|NA
CASSSSGRNEQFF
TGTGCCAGCAGCTCATCAGGGAGGAATGAGCAGTTCTTC
>TRBV27|once|TRBJ1-3|TRBD1
CASSSPGTEGNTIYF
TGTGCCAGCAGTTCTCCCGGGACAGAGGGAAACACCATATATTTT
>TRBV18|NA|TRBJ2-7|TRBD1
CASSPGQGSEQYF
TGTGCCAGCTCACCGGGACAGGGGAGCGAGCAGTACTTC
>TRBV6-2/TRBV6-3|NA|TRBJ2-5|NA
CASSYTFGETQYF
TGTGCCAGCAGTTACACCTTCGGGGAGACCCAGTACTTC